This TCR beta chain was observed in a study of tumor and adjacent non-tumor tissue in lung cancer (dated by TCRdb to 2017 to 2018). Notes on the research overall: Of the cohort, eleven to twelve patients had adenocarcinoma, 2 had squamous cell carcinoma and 1 had small cell lung cancer. A total of some 130,000,000 productive TCRbeta reads were generated by sequencing, corresponding to an average of around 4 million reads per sample. Using bulk TCRbeta repertoires from approximately 15 lung cancer patients, the study set lung tumor tissue side by side with matched distant non-tumor lung tissue. TCRbeta CDR3 sequencing was performed on about 29 paired specimens, with one tumor sample and one normal lung sample collected per patient. The approximately 15 patients were aged roughly 31 to 85 years, included around ten men and 5 women, and had TNM stage I to III disease. Here is what the overall study found, with its caveats: Peripheral blood was not sequenced, so blood TCRbeta repertoires were not examined in the lung cancer patients of the study. Only about 15 patients were included in the cohort, and the need for larger samples and more detailed clinical data was noted by the authors. Neither the sequencing platform nor unique molecular identifiers are mentioned in the methods. Younger patients had significantly higher TCR diversity, and higher tumor TCR diversity was associated with shorter overall and disease-free survival. A significantly larger cumulative share of the repertoire was made up by the top 100 clones in normal lung than in tumor tissue. TCR diversity (inverse Simpson) was significantly higher in tumor than in normal lung tissue (about 400 vs 180, P = 0.0075, Mann-Whitney U test).

This clonotype was observed at least ten times. Its antigen is unknown. Nothing much larger sits one base from this clone, and base qualities are not available. Library construction relied on multiplex PCR. These reads were obtained on an Illumina HiSeq 2500. Following protocols modified from ARM-PCR, the researchers constructed TCRbeta libraries through three rounds of nested PCR with primers (Table S4). PCR products of 200-500 bp were gel-excised and purified with the QIAquick gel extraction kit before sequencing. Per the authors' processing: Reads were cleaned with Trimmomatic, merged with FLASH into complete CDR3 sequences, and assigned to V(D)J germline segments with MiTCR. VDJtools was used to compute clonal diversity as the inverse Simpson's index. Productive reads were defined as in-frame sequences without a premature stop codon. TCRdb ran its own pipeline on the public reads, namely fastp trimming at Q25 and MiXCR clone calling, and kept in-frame beta chains. Every entry covers one CDR3 protein and lists the most common genes and DNA from its rows. TCRdb's processing, not the study's, gives the V and J calls here. The sample table records 70,000 to 90,000 distinct CDR3 sequences; 65% to 90% of these occur just once. 13% of the sample is in the top ten clones.

V was cut back by 3 bases and J by 0 bases, leaving a gap of 12 bases between them. The germline V gene (reference sequence) sets CDR1 to DFQATT and CDR2 to SNEGSKA. The CDR3 runs 16 residues from the cysteine to the phenylalanine. Solely the CDR3 DNA is kept, with 48 bases framed from the first base. RNA was isolated from bulk, unsorted tissue, and RNA quality was assessed with a NanoDrop ND-1000 and an Agilent 2100. The donors were newly diagnosed lung cancer patients admitted for thoracic surgery in China from August to November 2014 who had not received prior chemotherapy. Anyone who had undergone radiotherapy or chemotherapy before, or who had another cancer at the same time, was left out of the study. Surgical tissue pieces of about 1-2.1 cm3 were preserved in RNAlater solution and stored at -80 °C until use.

The sequenced sample was lung tumor tissue. The chain links TRBV20-1 with TRBJ2-6, with no confident D gene call. The receptor's source is a woman between 50 and 59 years old with non-small cell lung cancer. CDR3 protein: CSARLHIGSGANVLTF. The DNA reads as follows: TGCAGTGCTAGGTTGCATATAGGCTCTGGGGCCAACGTCCTGACTTTC.